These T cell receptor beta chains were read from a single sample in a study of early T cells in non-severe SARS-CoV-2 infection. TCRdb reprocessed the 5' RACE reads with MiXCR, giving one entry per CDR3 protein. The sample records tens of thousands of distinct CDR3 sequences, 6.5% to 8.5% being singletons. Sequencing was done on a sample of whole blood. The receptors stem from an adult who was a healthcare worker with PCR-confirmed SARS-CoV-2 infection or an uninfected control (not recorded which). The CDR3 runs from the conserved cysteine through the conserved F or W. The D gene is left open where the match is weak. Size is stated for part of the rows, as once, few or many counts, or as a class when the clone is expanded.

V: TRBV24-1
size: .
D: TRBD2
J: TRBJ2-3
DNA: TGTGCCACCAGTGACCCAGCGGGAGCATCCGATACGCAGTATTTT
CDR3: CATSDPAGASDTQYF

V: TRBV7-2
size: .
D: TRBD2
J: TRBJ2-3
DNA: TGTGCCAGCAGCTCCGGGACTAGCGGGAGAGATACGCAGTATTTT
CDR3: CASSSGTSGRDTQYF

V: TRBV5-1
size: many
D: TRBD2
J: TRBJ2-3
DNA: TGCGCCAGCAGCTTGGGACTAGCTGCAGATACGCAGTATTTT
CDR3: CASSLGLAADTQYF

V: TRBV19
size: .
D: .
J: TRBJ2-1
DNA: TGTGCCAGTAGTGCCCTAACCGGGATCCAGAGGTACAATGAGCAGTTCTTC
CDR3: CASSALTGIQRYNEQFF

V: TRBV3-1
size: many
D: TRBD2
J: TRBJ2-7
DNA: TGTGCCAGCAGCCGGAGCGGGAGGGCCGGCGAGCAGTACTTC
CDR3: CASSRSGRAGEQYF

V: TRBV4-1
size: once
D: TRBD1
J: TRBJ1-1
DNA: TGCGCCAGCAGTCAAGGGGGACAGGGGGCCACTGAAGCTTTCTTT
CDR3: CASSQGGQGATEAFF

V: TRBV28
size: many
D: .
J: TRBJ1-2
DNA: TGTGCCGGACCGACACAGCGTTACTATGGCTACACCTTC
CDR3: CAGPTQRYYGYTF

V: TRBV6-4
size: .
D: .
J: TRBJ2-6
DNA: TGTGCCAGCAGTGAGGAGGGGGCGCAAGTTGGGGCCAACGTCCTGACTTTC
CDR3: CASSEEGAQVGANVLTF

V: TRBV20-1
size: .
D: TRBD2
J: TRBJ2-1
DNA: TGCCGTGCTAGATACTCGGGGGGGGCTTCCCATAACAATGAGCAGTTCTTC
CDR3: CRARYSGGASHNNEQFF

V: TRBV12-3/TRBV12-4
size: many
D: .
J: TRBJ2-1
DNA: TGTGCCAGCAGGCCGACGGAGCCGATTGGTAATGAGCAGTTCTTC
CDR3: CASRPTEPIGNEQFF

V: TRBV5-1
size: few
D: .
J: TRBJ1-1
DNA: TGCGCCAGCAGCGCCTCCTCCACTGAAGCTTTCTTT
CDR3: CASSASSTEAFF

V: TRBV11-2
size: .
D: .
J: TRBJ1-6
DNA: TGTGCCAGCAGCTTAGATCTTGCAGCAGGCAATTCACCCCTCCACTTT
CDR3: CASSLDLAAGNSPLHF

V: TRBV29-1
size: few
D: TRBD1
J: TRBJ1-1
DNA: TGCAGCGTTTATCAGGGACAGGGAATCGCAGCTTTCTTT
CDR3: CSVYQGQGIAAFF

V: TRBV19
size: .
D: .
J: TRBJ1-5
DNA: TGTGCCAGTAGGCCCCTATTAAAGGGGGTTAGCAATCAGCCCCAGCATTTT
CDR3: CASRPLLKGVSNQPQHF

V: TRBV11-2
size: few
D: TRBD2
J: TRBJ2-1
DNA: TGTGCCAGCAGCCCCGTGGGGCTAGCGGGAGACCCCCAGTTCTTC
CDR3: CASSPVGLAGDPQFF

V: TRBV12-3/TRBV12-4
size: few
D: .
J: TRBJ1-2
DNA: TGTGCCAGCACCGACAGGAGAGCTAACTATGGCTACACCTTC
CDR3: CASTDRRANYGYTF

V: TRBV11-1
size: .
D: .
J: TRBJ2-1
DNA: TGTGCCAGCAGCCAACAGGGCGAGGTTGAGCAGTTCTTC
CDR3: CASSQQGEVEQFF

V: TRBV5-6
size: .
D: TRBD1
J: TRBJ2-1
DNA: TGTGCCAGCAGCTTAACAGGGGCCTCCTTTCATGAGCAGTTCTTC
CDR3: CASSLTGASFHEQFF

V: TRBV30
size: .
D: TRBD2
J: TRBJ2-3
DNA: TGTGCCTGGAGTGTACAAGCGGGAGGAGGGGGGACGCAGTATTTT
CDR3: CAWSVQAGGGGTQYF

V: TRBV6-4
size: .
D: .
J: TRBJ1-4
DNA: TGTGCCAGCAGCGCGACTCAGGGCGCTGGAGTGAAACTGTTTTTT
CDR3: CASSATQGAGVKLFF

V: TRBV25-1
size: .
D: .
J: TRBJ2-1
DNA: TGTGCCAGCAGTGGGACTGTCAATGAGCAGTTCTTC
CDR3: CASSGTVNEQFF

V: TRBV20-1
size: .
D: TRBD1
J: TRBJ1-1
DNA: TGCAGTGCTCATCCAGGGGGGGAACGCACTGAAGCTTTCTTT
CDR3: CSAHPGGERTEAFF

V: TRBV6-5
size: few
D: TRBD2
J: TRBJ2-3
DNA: TGTGCCAGCAGCTCGCTACTAGCGGCTAGCACAGATACGCAGTATTTT
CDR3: CASSSLLAASTDTQYF

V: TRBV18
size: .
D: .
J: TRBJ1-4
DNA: TGTGCCAGCTCAGCGGTGGGGAATGAAAAACTGTTTTTT
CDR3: CASSAVGNEKLFF

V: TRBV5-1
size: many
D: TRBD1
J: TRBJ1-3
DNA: TGCGCCAGCAGTCCGGACAGGGGGCACGGAAACACCATATATTTT
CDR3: CASSPDRGHGNTIYF

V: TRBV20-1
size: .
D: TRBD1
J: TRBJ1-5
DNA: TGCAGTGCAGAGGGACAGGGCGAACAGCCCCAGCATTTT
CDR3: CSAEGQGEQPQHF